The T cell receptor beta chain under discussion was sequenced for a study of blood T cell repertoires in COVID-19. In the study overall: Collection of acute and convalescent COVID-19 samples took place in the United States, Italy and Spain.

Only in-frame clones appear in the TCRdb table, and some are missing; sequencing was by immunoSEQ multiplex PCR. Among about 180,000 clones listed, roughly 90% were seen once. J lost 7 bases, V lost 0 bases, and 8 bases had no gene match. This CDR3 contains 14 residues. Germline V gene sequence: CDR1 GTSNPN, CDR2 SVGIG (reference sequence). Sequenced input: peripheral blood. This TCR was recovered from a man aged 50-59 years with acute or convalescent COVID-19. V and J are TRBV30 and TRBJ1-2; TRBD1 matches at 7 bases. The DNA for the CDR3 is TGTGCCTGGAGTGTAGAACAGGGGAGAGGTGGCTACACCTTC. Encoded protein: CAWSVEQGRGGYTF. Drawing the rest from reference TRBV30 and TRBJ1-2, the complete variable domain is SQTIHQWPATLVQPVGSPLSLECTVEGTSNPNLYWYRQAAGRGLQLLFYSVGIGQISSEVPQNLSASRPQDRQFILSSKKLLLSDSGFYLCAWSVEQGRGGYTFGSGTRLTVV.